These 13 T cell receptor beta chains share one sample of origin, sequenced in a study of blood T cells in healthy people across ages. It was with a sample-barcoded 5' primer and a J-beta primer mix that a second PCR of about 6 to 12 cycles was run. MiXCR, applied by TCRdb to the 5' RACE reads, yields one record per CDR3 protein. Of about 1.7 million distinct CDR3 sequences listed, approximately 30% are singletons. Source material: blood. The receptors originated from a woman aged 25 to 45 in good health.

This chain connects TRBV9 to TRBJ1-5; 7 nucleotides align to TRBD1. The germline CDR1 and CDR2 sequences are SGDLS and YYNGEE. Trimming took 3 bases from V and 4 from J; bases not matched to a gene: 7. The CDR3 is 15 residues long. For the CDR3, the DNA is TGTGCCAGCAGCGCTCAGGGGGGTAGGAATCAGCCCCAGCATTTT. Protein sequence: CASSAQGGRNQPQHF.

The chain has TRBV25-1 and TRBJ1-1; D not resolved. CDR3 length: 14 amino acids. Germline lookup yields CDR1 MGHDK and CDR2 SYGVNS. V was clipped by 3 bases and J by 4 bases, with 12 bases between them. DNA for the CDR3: TGTGCCAGCAGTGAGAACTGGGGAGGCACTGAAGCTTTCTTT. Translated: CASSENWGGTEAFF.

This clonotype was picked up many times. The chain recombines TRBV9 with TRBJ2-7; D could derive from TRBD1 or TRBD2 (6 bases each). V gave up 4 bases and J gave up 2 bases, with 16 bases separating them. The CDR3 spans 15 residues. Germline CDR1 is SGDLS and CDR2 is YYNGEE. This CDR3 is CASSPLAGTTYEQYF. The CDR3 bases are TGTGCCAGCAGCCCCCTTGCGGGGACAACCTACGAGCAGTACTTC.

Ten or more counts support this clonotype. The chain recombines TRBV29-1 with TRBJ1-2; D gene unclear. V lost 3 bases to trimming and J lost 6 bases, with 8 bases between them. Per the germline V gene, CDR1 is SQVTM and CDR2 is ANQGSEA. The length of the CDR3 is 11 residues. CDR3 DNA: TGCAGCGTTGAGGGTGGGGATGGCTACACCTTC. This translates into CSVEGGDGYTF. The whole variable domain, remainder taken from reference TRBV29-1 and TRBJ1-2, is SAVISQKPSRDICQRGTSLTIQCQVDSQVTMMFWYRQQPGQSLTLIATANQGSEATYESGFVIDKFPISRPNLTFSTLTVSNMSPEDSSIYLCSVEGGDGYTFGSGTRLTVV.

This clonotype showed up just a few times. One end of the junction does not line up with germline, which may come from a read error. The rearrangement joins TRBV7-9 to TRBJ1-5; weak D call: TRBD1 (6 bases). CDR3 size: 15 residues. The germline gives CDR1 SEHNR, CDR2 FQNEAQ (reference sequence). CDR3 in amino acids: CAGSERGDSNQPQHF. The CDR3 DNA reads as TGTGCCGGCAGCGAGAGGGGGGATAGCAATCAGCCCCAGCATTTT. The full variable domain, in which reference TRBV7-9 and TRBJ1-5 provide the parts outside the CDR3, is DTGVSQNPRHKITKRGQNVTFRCDPISEHNRLYWYRQTLGQGPEFLTYFQNEAQLEKSRLLSDRFSAERPKGSFSTLEIQRTEQGDSAMYLCAGSERGDSNQPQHFGDGTRLSIL.

The CDR3 DNA is TGTGCCAGCACCACGGCACGGACTATCACCGGGGAGCTGTTTTTT. Protein sequence: CASTTARTITGELFF. The rearrangement links TRBV12-3 or TRBV12-4 to TRBJ2-2; possible D gene TRBD2, 6 bases. CDR3 length equals 15 residues. Trimming cost V 7 bases and J 4 bases, with 16 bases left between them.

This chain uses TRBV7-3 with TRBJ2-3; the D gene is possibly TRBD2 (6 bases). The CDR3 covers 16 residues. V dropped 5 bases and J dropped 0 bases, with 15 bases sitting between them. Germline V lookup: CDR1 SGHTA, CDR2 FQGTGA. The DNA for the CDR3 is TGTGCCAGCAGCAAAAGTGGGGGGACTAGCACAGATACGCAGTATTTT. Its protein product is CASSKSGGTSTDTQYF.

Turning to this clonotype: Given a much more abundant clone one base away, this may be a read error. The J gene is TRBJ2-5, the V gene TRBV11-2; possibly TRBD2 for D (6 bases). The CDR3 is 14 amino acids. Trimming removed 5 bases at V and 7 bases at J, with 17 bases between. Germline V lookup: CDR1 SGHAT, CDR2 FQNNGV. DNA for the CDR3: TGTGCCAGCAGCCCAGGAGGGGCGAGTGGGACCCAGTACTTC. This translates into CASSPGGASGTQYF.

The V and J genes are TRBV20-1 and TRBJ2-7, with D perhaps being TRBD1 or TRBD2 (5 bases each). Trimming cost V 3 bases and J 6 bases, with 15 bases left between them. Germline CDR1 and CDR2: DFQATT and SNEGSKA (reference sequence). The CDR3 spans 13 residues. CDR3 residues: CSASPKRGAEQYF. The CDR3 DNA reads TGCAGTGCTAGCCCTAAGAGGGGTGCCGAGCAGTACTTC.

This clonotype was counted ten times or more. CDR3: CASSVATRAQGAYEQYF. Written as DNA, the CDR3 is TGTGCCAGCAGCGTAGCTACCAGGGCGCAGGGGGCCTACGAGCAGTACTTC. This sequence joins TRBV9 and TRBJ2-7; 7 bases fit TRBD1. CDR3 size: 17 residues. CDR1 is SGDLS and CDR2 is YYNGEE in the germline V gene. Trimming cost V 0 bases and J 2 bases; bases outside gene matches: 11.

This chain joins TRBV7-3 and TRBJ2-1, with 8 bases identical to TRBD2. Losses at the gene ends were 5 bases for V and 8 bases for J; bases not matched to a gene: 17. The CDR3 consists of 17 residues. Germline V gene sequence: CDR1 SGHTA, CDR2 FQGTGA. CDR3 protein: CASSRLVTGTSGDEQFF. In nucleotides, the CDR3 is TGTGCCAGCAGCCGTCTTGTTACCGGGACTAGTGGCGATGAGCAGTTCTTC.

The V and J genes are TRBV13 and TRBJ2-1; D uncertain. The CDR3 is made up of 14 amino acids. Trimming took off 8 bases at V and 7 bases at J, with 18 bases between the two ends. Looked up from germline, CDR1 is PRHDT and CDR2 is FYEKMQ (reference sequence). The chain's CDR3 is CASAPRMVENEQFF. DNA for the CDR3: TGTGCCAGCGCCCCCAGGATGGTTGAGAATGAGCAGTTCTTC.

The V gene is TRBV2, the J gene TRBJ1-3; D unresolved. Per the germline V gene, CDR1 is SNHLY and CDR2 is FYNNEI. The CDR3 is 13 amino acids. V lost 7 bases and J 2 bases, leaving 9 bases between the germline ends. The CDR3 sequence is CASNRDTGNTIYF. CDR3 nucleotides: TGTGCCAGCAATAGGGATACTGGAAACACCATATATTTT.